The 2 T cell receptor beta chains below all came from one sample that was sequenced in a study of blood T cell repertoires in COVID-19. TCRdb keeps only in-frame clones here, not all; method: immunoSEQ multiplex PCR. The table records some 140,000 clones, more than 75% of them present only once. The sample taken for sequencing was peripheral blood. The receptors stem from a man of 80 years or more with acute or convalescent COVID-19.

CDR3 sequence (DNA): TGCGCCAGCACCACCGGGGAGGCCACTGAAGCTTTCTTT. Amino acids: CASTTGEATEAFF. The chain is built from TRBV5-1 and TRBJ1-1; D remains unclear. Trimming pared 6 bases from V and 4 bases from J, leaving 13 bases between. The CDR3 consists of 13 residues. The germline gives CDR1 SGHRS, CDR2 YFSETQ. Based on the CDR3 plus reference TRBV5-1 and TRBJ1-1, the full variable domain is KAGVTQTPRYLIKTRGQQVTLSCSPISGHRSVSWYQQTPGQGLQFLFEYFSETQRNKGNFPGRFSGRQFSNSRSEMNVSTLELGDSALYLCASTTGEATEAFFGQGTRLTVV.

The chain joins TRBV10-2 to TRBJ2-7, with TRBD2 matching 7 bases. Trimming at V came to 2 bases and at J to 3 bases, leaving 7 bases not matched to a gene. CDR3 length: 15 residues. Germline-derived CDR1 and CDR2 are WSHSY and SAAADI. CDR3 in DNA: TGCGCCAGCAGTGAGATCCAGCGGGGCCACTACGAGCAGTACTTC. Its translation is CASSEIQRGHYEQYF.